Described below is a single TCR beta chain sequence and its context. Its recognized antigen is unknown. Base qualities are missing; no much larger clone stands one base away. Separate from the approximately 670-subject first cohort, the validation cohort of roughly 130 subjects was the group to which the donors belonged. Libraries were made using the immunoSEQ multiplex PCR assay. In the paper's pipeline: To diagnose cytomegalovirus status from the catalog of TCR beta chain sequences, a statistical classification framework was built. Here the immuneACCESS table is served through TCRdb, limited to in-frame sequences with V and J called. Missing clones are a known gap in these copies; in checked studies unresolved V genes cover under half, and the rest lacks a known reason. V, J and clone size reflect that table, while D and trimming were determined from the DNA. For this sample the table gives roughly 300,000 clones, of which about nine tenths were detected only once. Around 0.8% of the sample lies in the top ten.

The sample is drawn from a study of cytomegalovirus exposure and HLA in healthy donors (dated by TCRdb to 2016 to 2017). A note on the overall study: A later analysis indicated that the 120 or so validation repertoires were generated on the platform also employed for the roughly 730 repertoires of the first cohort. High-throughput TCR immunosequencing, statistical association of individual TCRs with disease status, and machine learning were combined to predict cytomegalovirus infection status. A separate validation cohort of roughly 120 different subjects was used in addition to the approximately 700-subject first cohort. The aim of the study was to test whether cataloging public T cell receptors could identify signatures of past pathogen exposure. Study-level results and caveats: Most TCR sequences were observed very rarely across donors, whereas some public TCRs were present in many individuals. The validation cohort had no HLA typing available for a later analysis, so co-occurrence within that cohort was assessed over all 120 or so repertoires. The study listed over 150 TCR beta chains as associated with cytomegalovirus. In both the original and validation cohorts, the classifier was reported to diagnose cytomegalovirus status with high specificity and sensitivity. Of the cluster scores, 94% were above 0 in a later analysis, which found that TCRs clustered in the first cohort also tended to co-occur in the 110 or so validation repertoires. The authors suggested that the approach could potentially be generalized to other disease states and immunological phenotypes. In vitro tests confirmed that a few of the cytomegalovirus-associated TCR beta chains recognize cytomegalovirus antigens.

The CDR1 and CDR2 encoded by the germline V gene (reference sequence) are MNHEY and SMNVEV. Including the terminal cysteine and phenylalanine, the CDR3 comprises 13 residues. Of all the DNA, just the CDR3 is kept, 39 bases in frame from base 1. Here V drops 8 bases and J drops 0 bases, and the junction holds 3 bases not matched to any gene. Sequenced material: PBMCs. This TCR was recovered from a woman aged 18-35 years in good health and CMV-seronegative. The rearrangement joined TRBV27 to TRBJ2-5; TRBD2 lines up with 7 middle nucleotides. Here is the DNA: TGTGCCAGCCGGGGGGTGAACCAAGAGACCCAGTACTTC. The translation is CASRGVNQETQYF.